The entry below gives a single T cell receptor beta chain sequence along with its context. Its antigen is not identified. The assay was immunoSEQ multiplex PCR, and TCRdb's table has in-frame clones only and misses some. The sample consists of around 100,000 clones, roughly 80% of them appearing once. This sample was included in a study of T cell clones after liver transplantation. Turning to the study itself: Third-party-reactive TCRbeta sequences from pre-transplant mixed lymphocyte reactions served as antigen-independent comparators. Timepoints were pre-transplant, pre-withdrawal, and after withdrawal was completed or failed. Apart from a few HCV-positive recipients, transplants were for non-autoimmune, non-viral reasons. Study-wide results and caveats: Circulating graft-donor-reactive CD4 TCRbeta sequences fell significantly post-transplant in 5 of 8 subjects.

This CDR3 spans 15 amino acids. Trimming shortened V by 7 bases and J by 1 base, and 16 bases separated the two germline ends. The germline CDR1 and CDR2 sequences are LNHDA and SQIVND (reference sequence). The clonotype comes from a human patient who received a liver transplant. A share of the T cells may be of graft donor origin. The chain combines TRBV19 with TRBJ1-1, with a possible D match to TRBD1 (6 bases). This specimen was CD4+ T cells from blood, taken approximately 50 months after liver transplant. The CDR3 DNA reads as TGTGCCAGTACCGCCTCAGGGGTTCCGAACACTGAAGCTTTCTTT. Protein sequence: CASTASGVPNTEAFF.